The present T cell receptor beta chain was sequenced within a study of blood T cell repertoires in COVID-19. On the study more broadly: The United States, Italy and Spain were the sources of the acute and convalescent COVID-19 samples. Sources were T cells, B-cell-depleted T cells, or PBMCs; the material itself was cDNA or gDNA.

Germline CDR1 MGHRA, CDR2 YSYEKL. Trimming pared 0 bases from V and 4 bases from J, leaving 6 bases between. The CDR3 has 13 amino acids. In the original workflow: The authors estimated nucleated cell counts from reference gene primer amplification. Assay used: immunoSEQ multiplex PCR; TCRdb lists only in-frame clones, some missing. For V, J and clone size, that table is used; D and trimming come from the DNA. The table records 55,000 to 80,000 clones, around 90% of them present only once. The sequencing input was peripheral blood. The clonotype comes from a man in his sixties or seventies with acute or convalescent COVID-19. The rearrangement uses TRBV4-1 and TRBJ2-5, with D hard to call. The CDR3 bases are TGCGCCAGCAGCCAAGAACCGAGAGAGACCCAGTACTTC. As protein: CASSQEPRETQYF.